This TCR beta chain was observed in a study of T-cell reconstitution after alpha-beta-depleted transplantation in children. This clonotype has ten or more counts. Germline CDR1 reads SGHVS; CDR2 reads FQNEAQ. Unmatched junction bases numbered 14, after V lost 5 bases and J lost 4 bases. CDR3 length equals 17 residues. TCRbeta library construction was performed incorporating unique molecular identifiers. TCRdb re-called the PCR reads through MiXCR, storing one row per CDR3 protein. The data contain 600,000 or so distinct CDR3 sequences, approximately 22% of them singletons. This chain joins TRBV7-8 and TRBJ2-5, with TRBD1 matching over 9 bases. This TCR was recovered from a boy under two years old who had a stem cell transplant for acute myeloid leukemia, so the T cells may come from the graft donor. The sample here was PBMCs, mostly from graft donor cells, taken 360 days after TCRalphabeta/CD19-depleted stem cell transplant. The CDR3 nucleotides read TGTGCCAGCAGCGTATCCGGGACAGGGAATATTGGAGAGACCCAGTACTTC. This sequence encodes CASSVSGTGNIGETQYF.